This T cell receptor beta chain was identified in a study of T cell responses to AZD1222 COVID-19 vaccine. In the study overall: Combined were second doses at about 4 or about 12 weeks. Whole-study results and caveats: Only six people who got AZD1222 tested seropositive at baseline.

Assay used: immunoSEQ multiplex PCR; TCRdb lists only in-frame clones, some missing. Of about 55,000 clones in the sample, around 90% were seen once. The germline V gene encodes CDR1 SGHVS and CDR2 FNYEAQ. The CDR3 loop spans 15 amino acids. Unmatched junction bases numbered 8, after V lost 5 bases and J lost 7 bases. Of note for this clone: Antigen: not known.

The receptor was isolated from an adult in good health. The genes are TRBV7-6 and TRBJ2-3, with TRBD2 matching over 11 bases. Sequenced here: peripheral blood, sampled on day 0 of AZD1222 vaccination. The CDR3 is CASSPIAGGPNTQYF. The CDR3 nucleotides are TGTGCCAGCAGCCCAATAGCGGGAGGGCCTAATACGCAGTATTTT.